Shown below are 10 T cell receptor beta chains from a single sample sequenced in a study of CD8 T cells in ankylosing spondylitis. MiXCR was run by TCRdb on the 5' RACE reads, yielding one entry per CDR3 protein. The sample holds approximately 350,000 distinct CDR3 sequences, 20% to 25% seen once. Material for sequencing was blood, either unsorted or a sorted T cell fraction (not recorded which). These receptors were taken from a male donor with ankylosing spondylitis or in good health (not recorded which).

The DNA for the CDR3 is TGTGCCAGCGTTCCCACCCCGGGGAATGAGCAGTTCTTC. This sequence encodes CASVPTPGNEQFF. The V call is TRBV28, the J call TRBJ2-1; possible D gene TRBD2, 5 bases. The CDR3 spans 13 residues. V was trimmed by 8 bases and J by 7 bases, leaving 15 bases between them. In germline, CDR1 is MDHEN, CDR2 SYDVKM.

The V gene is TRBV7-9, the J gene TRBJ2-7; D gene ambiguous. V lost 8 bases to trimming and J lost 2 bases, with 16 bases between them. The length of the CDR3 is 14 residues. Germline CDR1 SEHNR, CDR2 FQNEAQ (reference sequence). Written as DNA, the CDR3 is TGTGCCAGCGACTCCGGTGGGCTGGCCTACGAGCAGTACTTC. This gives the protein CASDSGGLAYEQYF.

This clonotype was detected only a few times. The chain uses TRBV6-1 and TRBJ1-2; the D gene is possibly TRBD1 (6 bases). In germline, CDR1 is MNHNS, CDR2 SASEGT. With 7 bases removed from V and 0 bases from J, the gap between germline ends came to 12 bases. The CDR3 totals 14 residues. The CDR3 DNA sequence: TGTGCCAGCACGGAGGGGGTAGCTAACTATGGCTACACCTTC. This sequence encodes CASTEGVANYGYTF.

This clonotype was seen ten or more times. This rearrangement joins TRBV3-1 to TRBJ2-3; D gene ambiguous. CDR1 and CDR2 from the germline V gene are LGHDT and YNNKEL (reference sequence). V was shortened by 1 base and J by 5 bases, with 4 bases between the two germline ends. CDR3 length equals 12 residues. CDR3 amino acids: CASSQGLDTQYF. The CDR3 nucleotides read TGTGCCAGCAGCCAAGGGCTAGATACGCAGTATTTT.

V is TRBV15 and J is TRBJ2-3; 7 nucleotides match TRBD1. In germline, CDR1 is LNHNV, CDR2 YYDKDF (reference sequence). This CDR3 contains 15 residues. Trimming cost V 5 bases and J 2 bases; bases outside gene matches: 7. The CDR3, as DNA: TGTGCCACCAGCGAGGGGACAGCTGACACAGATACGCAGTATTTT. Protein: CATSEGTADTDTQYF.

The gene calls are TRBV4-1 and TRBJ2-1; 11 positions match TRBD1. This CDR3 is built from 14 residues. In germline, CDR1 is MGHRA, CDR2 YSYEKL. V shed 8 bases, J shed 8 bases, and the junction held 8 bases outside the gene matches. The CDR3 DNA follows: TGCGCCAGCCAACCCGGACAGGGGGCTGATGAGCAGTTCTTC. It is translated as CASQPGQGADEQFF.

This chain uses TRBV20-1 with TRBJ2-3, with D hard to call. Germline assignment: CDR1 DFQATT and CDR2 SNEGSKA (reference sequence). The V gene lost 3 bases and the J gene lost 0 bases, with 10 bases spanning the gap. This CDR3 contains 14 residues. Here the CDR3 reads CSASLALSTDTQYF. The CDR3 DNA is TGCAGTGCTAGCTTGGCGCTGAGCACAGATACGCAGTATTTT.

The chain employs TRBV11-2 and TRBJ2-1; D is tentatively TRBD1 or TRBD2 (5 bases each). This CDR3 contains 17 residues. V lost 5 bases and J lost 0, with 17 bases in between. Germline V gene lookup returns CDR1 SGHAT and CDR2 FQNNGV. The CDR3 spells CASSPGWNGGSYNEQFF. CDR3 in DNA: TGTGCCAGCAGCCCCGGTTGGAATGGGGGCTCCTACAATGAGCAGTTCTTC.

This chain connects TRBV25-1 to TRBJ2-5; D is ambiguous. Germline V gene data show CDR1 as MGHDK and CDR2 as SYGVNS. The V and J ends lost 1 base and 2 bases respectively, with 11 bases between them. This CDR3 is 15 amino acids long. The CDR3 here is CASSEFSRLQETQYF. CDR3 nucleotide sequence: TGTGCCAGCAGTGAATTTAGCAGGTTGCAAGAGACCCAGTACTTC.

The gene calls are TRBV5-8 and TRBJ1-6; D not resolved. Trimming shortened V by 2 bases and J by 6 bases, and 0 bases separated the two germline ends. The CDR3 is 11 amino acids. Per germline, CDR1 SGHTS and CDR2 YDEGEE. The CDR3 sequence is CASSFNSPLHF. CDR3 nucleotide sequence: TGTGCCAGCAGCTTTAATTCACCCCTCCACTTT.